This entry features one TCR beta chain sequence. Germline-derived CDR1 and CDR2 are SGHTA and FQGTGA. V dropped 5 bases and J dropped 8; count of bases not matched to a gene: 12. This CDR3 is 16 amino acids long. The sample originates from a study of blood T cell repertoires in COVID-19. Study context: Material from acute and convalescent COVID-19 was sourced from the United States, Italy and Spain. PBMCs, B-cell-depleted T cells, or T cells provided the cDNA or gDNA that made up the material.

Under the authors' procedure: The authors estimated nucleated cell counts from reference gene primer amplification. Clones were read by immunoSEQ multiplex PCR, and TCRdb kept only the in-frame ones, dropping some. D and trimming were read from the DNA, whereas the V and J calls and clone size are those reported in that table. The table records 150,000 to 200,000 clones, about 83% of them present only once. Seattle patient enrollment occurred during active infection, with longitudinal follow-up thereafter. This sequence joins TRBV7-3 and TRBJ2-1; 10 positions match TRBD2. The sample taken for sequencing was peripheral blood. This receptor was obtained from a woman between 70 and 85 years old with COVID-19, enrolled during active disease. The CDR3 loop reads CASSPTGLAGEDEQFF. CDR3 nucleotide sequence: TGTGCCAGCAGCCCAACGGGGCTAGCGGGAGAAGATGAGCAGTTCTTC.